This T cell receptor (beta chain) is from a study of cytomegalovirus exposure and HLA in healthy donors. V was pared by 1 base and J by 1 base, with 15 bases of the junction left unmatched. The CDR3 contains 19 residues. Germline V gives CDR1 MGHRA, CDR2 YSYEKL. PCR was performed using 60 Vbeta and 13 Jbeta primers. Clones were sequenced by immunoSEQ multiplex PCR, and TCRdb holds only the in-frame ones, with some missing. The sample yields some 84,000 clones, roughly 78% seen once. Donors counted as nominally healthy when sampled, yet unrecorded immune exposures were likely. About this clone: The antigen is not known.

General study findings and limits: Some highly shared sequence variants likely arose as a pipeline artifact. Later on, a genetic analysis was performed. It linked a missense variant in DCLRE1C with V- and J-gene trimming of TCR beta.

The rearrangement uses TRBV4-1 and TRBJ1-1; 7 bases match TRBD1. The source is a male donor in good health and CMV-seropositive. The sequenced sample consisted of PBMCs. Written as DNA, the CDR3 is TGCGCCAGCAGCCAAGGTTCAAAGGGGGCTCCATCAAAGAACACTGAAGCTTTCTTT. Protein sequence: CASSQGSKGAPSKNTEAFF.